This T cell receptor beta chain was sequenced in a study of blood T cell repertoires in COVID-19. In the study overall: Some COVID-19 samples were acute and others convalescent; all came from the United States, Italy and Spain. PBMCs, B-cell-depleted T cells, or T cells were the source of the cDNA or gDNA that made up the material.

Cohort 3 recovered donors had two negative PCRs, clearance, or symptom resolution. CDR3 length: 12 amino acids. Germline CDR1 and CDR2: MNHEY and SVGAGI. In the authors' workflow: Amplified reference gene primers provided the basis for estimating nucleated cell counts. TCRdb's table, derived via immunoSEQ multiplex PCR, lists solely in-frame clones and lacks some. V, J and clone size are those of that table, while D and trimming were read from the DNA. Here the sample spans roughly 300,000 clones, approximately 90% being singletons. Source material: PBMCs or T cells enriched from blood (not recorded which). The chain joins TRBV6-5 to TRBJ2-7; 9 nucleotides line up with TRBD2. The TCR was taken from a woman under 30 who had recovered from COVID-19. Written as DNA, the CDR3 is TGTGCATCCGGGACTAGCCTTTACGAGCAGTACTTC. As protein: CASGTSLYEQYF.